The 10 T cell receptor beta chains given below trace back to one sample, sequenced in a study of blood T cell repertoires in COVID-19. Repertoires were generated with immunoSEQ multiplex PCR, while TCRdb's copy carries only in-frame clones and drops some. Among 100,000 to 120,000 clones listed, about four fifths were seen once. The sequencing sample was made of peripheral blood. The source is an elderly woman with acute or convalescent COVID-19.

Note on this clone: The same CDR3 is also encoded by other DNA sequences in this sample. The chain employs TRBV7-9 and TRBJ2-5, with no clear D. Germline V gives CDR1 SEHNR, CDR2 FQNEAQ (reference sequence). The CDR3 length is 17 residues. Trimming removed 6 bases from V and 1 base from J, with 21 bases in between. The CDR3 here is CASSLTRPSKFQETQYF. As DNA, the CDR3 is TGTGCCAGCAGTTTGACACGCCCATCCAAATTCCAAGAGACCCAGTACTTC.

DNA of the CDR3: TGTGCCAGTAGAAATACCCCAGGGGACGATGAAGCTTTCTTT. Amino acid sequence: CASRNTPGDDEAFF. The rearrangement uses TRBV19 and TRBJ1-1; maybe TRBD1 (6 bases). There are 14 residues in the CDR3. The V end lost 6 bases, the J end lost 7 bases, and 18 bases lay between the germline ends. Germline CDR1 and CDR2: LNHDA and SQIVND (reference sequence).

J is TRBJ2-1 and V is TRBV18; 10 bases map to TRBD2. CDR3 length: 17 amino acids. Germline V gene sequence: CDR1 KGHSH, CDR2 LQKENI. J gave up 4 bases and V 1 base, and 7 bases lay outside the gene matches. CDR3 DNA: TGTGCCAGCTCACCACTACACGCTAGCGGGAGTTACAATGAGCAGTTCTTC. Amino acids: CASSPLHASGSYNEQFF.

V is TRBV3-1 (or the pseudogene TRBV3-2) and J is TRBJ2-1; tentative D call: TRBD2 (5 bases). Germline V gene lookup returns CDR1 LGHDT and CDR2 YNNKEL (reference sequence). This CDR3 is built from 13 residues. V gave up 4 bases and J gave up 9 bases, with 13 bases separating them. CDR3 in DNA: TGTGCCAGCAGCCCCACGCGGGCGAGTGAGCAGTTCTTC. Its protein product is CASSPTRASEQFF.

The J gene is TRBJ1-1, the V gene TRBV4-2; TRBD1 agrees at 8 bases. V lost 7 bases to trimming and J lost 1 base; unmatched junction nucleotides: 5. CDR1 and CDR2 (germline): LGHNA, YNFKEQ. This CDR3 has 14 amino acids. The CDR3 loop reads CASNPGTGNTEAFF. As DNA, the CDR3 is TGTGCCAGCAACCCAGGGACAGGGAACACTGAAGCTTTCTTT.

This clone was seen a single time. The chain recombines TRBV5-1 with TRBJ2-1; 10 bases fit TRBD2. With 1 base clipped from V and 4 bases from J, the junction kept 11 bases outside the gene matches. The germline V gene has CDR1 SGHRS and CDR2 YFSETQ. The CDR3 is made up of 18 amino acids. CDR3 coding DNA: TGCGCCAGCAGCTTGACGGGACTAGCGTTGGAGAGGTACAATGAGCAGTTCTTC. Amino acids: CASSLTGLALERYNEQFF.

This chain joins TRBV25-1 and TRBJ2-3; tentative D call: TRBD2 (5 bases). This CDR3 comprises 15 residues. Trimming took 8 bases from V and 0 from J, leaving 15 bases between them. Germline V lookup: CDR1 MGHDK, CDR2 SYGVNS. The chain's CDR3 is CASSRGLISTDTQYF. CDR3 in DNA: TGTGCCAGCTCGAGAGGACTCATCAGCACAGATACGCAGTATTTT.

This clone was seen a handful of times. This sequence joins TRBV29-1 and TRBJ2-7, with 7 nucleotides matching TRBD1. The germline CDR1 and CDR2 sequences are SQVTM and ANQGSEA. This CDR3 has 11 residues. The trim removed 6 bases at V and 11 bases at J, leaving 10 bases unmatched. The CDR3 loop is CSVRSGTVEYF. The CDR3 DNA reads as TGCAGCGTAAGATCCGGGACAGTAGAGTACTTC.

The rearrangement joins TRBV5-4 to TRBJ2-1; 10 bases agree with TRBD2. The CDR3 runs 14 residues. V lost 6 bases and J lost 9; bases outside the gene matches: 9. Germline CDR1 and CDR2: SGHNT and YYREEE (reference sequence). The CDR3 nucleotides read TGTGCCAGCACCTCCATCGAGCGGGAGGGTGAGCAGTTCTTC. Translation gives CASTSIEREGEQFF.

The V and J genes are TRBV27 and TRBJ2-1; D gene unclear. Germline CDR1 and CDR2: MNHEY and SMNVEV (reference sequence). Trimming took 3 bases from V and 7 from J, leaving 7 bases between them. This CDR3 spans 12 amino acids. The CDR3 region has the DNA TGTGCCAGCAGTTTTAGTTCAAATGAGCAGTTCTTC. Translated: CASSFSSNEQFF.